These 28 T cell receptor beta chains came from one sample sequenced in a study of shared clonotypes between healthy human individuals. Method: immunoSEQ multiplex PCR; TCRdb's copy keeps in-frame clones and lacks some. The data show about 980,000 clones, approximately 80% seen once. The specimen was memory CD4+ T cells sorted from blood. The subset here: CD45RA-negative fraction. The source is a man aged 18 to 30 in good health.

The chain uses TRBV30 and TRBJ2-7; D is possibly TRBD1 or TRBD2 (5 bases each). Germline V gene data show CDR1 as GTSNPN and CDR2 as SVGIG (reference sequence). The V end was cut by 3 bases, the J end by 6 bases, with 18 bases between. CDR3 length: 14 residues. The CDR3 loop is CAWSPRGPQGEQYF. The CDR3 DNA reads TGTGCCTGGAGCCCCCGGGGCCCCCAAGGCGAGCAGTACTTC. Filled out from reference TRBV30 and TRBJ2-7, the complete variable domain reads SQTIHQWPATLVQPVGSPLSLECTVEGTSNPNLYWYRQAAGRGLQLLFYSVGIGQISSEVPQNLSASRPQDRQFILSSKKLLLSDSGFYLCAWSPRGPQGEQYFGPGTRLTVT.

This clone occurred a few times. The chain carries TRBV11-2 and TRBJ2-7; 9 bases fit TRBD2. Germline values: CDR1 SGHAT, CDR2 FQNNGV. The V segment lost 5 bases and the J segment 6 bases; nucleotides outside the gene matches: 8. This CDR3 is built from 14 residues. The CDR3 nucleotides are TGTGCCAGCAGCCCAGTAGCGGGAGTGGGCGAGCAGTACTTC. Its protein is CASSPVAGVGEQYF.

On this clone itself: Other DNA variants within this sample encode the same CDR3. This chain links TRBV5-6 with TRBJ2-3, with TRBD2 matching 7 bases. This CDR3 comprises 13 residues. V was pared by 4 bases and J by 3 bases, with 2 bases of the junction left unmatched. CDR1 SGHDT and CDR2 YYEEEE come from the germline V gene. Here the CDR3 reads CASSLGGTDTQYF. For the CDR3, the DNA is TGTGCCAGCAGCCTGGGGGGGACAGATACGCAGTATTTT.

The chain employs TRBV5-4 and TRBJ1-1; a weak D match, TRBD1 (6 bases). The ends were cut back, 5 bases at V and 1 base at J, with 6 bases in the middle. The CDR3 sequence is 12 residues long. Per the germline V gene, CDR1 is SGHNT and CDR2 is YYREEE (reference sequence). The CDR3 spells CASRDRNTEAFF. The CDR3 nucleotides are TGTGCCAGCAGGGACAGGAACACTGAAGCTTTCTTT.

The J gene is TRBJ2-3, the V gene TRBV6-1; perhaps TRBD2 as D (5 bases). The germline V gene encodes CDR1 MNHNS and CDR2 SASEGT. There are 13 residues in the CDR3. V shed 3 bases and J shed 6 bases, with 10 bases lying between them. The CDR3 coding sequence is TGTGCCAGCAGTGATACTAGAGGGGATACGCAGTATTTT. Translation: CASSDTRGDTQYF.

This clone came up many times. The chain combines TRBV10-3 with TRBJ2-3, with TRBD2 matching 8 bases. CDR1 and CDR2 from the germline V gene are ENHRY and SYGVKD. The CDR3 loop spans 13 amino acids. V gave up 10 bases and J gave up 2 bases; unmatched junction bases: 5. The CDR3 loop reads CATRGGPTDTQYF. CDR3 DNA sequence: TGTGCCACCCGGGGGGGGCCCACAGATACGCAGTATTTT.

The CDR3 here is CASSAGTANYNEQFF. CDR3 in DNA: TGCGCCAGCAGCGCCGGGACGGCAAACTACAATGAGCAGTTCTTC. This sequence joins TRBV10-2 and TRBJ2-1; D is perhaps TRBD1 or TRBD2 (5 bases each). Germline V gene sequence: CDR1 WSHSY, CDR2 SAAADI. The CDR3 has 15 residues. Deletions cut 6 bases from V and 3 bases from J, with 15 bases between.

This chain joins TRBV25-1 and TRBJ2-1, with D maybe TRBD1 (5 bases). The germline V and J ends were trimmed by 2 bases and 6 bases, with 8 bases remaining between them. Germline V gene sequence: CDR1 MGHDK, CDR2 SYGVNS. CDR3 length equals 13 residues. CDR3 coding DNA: TGTGCCAGCAGTGAAGCCAGGGCCAATGAGCAGTTCTTC. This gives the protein CASSEARANEQFF.

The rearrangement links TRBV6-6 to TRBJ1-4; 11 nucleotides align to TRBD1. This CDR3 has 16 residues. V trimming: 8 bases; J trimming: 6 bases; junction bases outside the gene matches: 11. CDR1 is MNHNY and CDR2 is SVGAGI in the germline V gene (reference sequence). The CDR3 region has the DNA TGTGCCAGCGGGTTGGGACAGGGGGGATTCGATGAAAAACTGTTTTTT. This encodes CASGLGQGGFDEKLFF.

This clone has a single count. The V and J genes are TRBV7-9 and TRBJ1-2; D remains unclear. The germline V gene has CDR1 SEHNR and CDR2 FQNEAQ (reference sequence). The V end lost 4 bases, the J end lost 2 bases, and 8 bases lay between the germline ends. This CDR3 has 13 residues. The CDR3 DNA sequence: TGTGCCAGCAGCTATGGGCAGAACTATGGCTACACCTTC. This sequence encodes CASSYGQNYGYTF. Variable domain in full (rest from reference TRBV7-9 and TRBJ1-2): DTGVSQNPRHKITKRGQNVTFRCDPISEHNRLYWYRQTLGQGPEFLTYFQNEAQLEKSRLLSDRFSAERPKGSFSTLEIQRTEQGDSAMYLCASSYGQNYGYTFGSGTRLTVV.

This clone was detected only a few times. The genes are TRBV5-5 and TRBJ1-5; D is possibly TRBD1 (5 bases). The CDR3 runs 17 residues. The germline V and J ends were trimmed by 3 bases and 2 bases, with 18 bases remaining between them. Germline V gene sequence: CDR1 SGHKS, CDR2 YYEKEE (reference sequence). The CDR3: CASSSLPGHDRNQPQHF. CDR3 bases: TGTGCCAGCAGCTCGCTACCAGGACACGACCGCAATCAGCCCCAGCATTTT. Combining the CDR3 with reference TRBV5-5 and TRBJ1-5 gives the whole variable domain DAGVTQSPTHLIKTRGQQVTLRCSPISGHKSVSWYQQVLGQGPQFIFQYYEKEERGRGNFPDRFSARQFPNYSSELNVNALLLGDSALYLCASSSLPGHDRNQPQHFGDGTRLSIL.

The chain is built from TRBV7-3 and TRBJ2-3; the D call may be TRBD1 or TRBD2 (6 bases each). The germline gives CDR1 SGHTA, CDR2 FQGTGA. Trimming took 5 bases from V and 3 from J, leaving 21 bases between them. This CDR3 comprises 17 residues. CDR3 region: CASSLELARGETDTQYF. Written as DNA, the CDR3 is TGTGCCAGCAGCCTCGAACTAGCTAGGGGGGAGACAGATACGCAGTATTTT.

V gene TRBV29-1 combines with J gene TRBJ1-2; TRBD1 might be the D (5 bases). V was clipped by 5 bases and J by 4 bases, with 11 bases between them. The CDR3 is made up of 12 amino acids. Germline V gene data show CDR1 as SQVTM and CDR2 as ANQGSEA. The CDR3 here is CSVPTDIYGYTF. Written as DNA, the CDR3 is TGCAGCGTTCCGACAGACATCTATGGCTACACCTTC. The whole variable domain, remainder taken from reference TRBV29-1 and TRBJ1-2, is SAVISQKPSRDICQRGTSLTIQCQVDSQVTMMFWYRQQPGQSLTLIATANQGSEATYESGFVIDKFPISRPNLTFSTLTVSNMSPEDSSIYLCSVPTDIYGYTFGSGTRLTVV.

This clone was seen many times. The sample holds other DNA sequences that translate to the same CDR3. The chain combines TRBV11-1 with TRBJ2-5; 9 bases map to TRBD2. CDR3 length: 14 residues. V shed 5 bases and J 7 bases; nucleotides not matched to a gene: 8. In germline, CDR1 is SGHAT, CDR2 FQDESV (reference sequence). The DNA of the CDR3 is TGTGCCAGCAGCAGTAGCGGGGGAGCGGGGACCCAGTACTTC. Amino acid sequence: CASSSSGGAGTQYF.

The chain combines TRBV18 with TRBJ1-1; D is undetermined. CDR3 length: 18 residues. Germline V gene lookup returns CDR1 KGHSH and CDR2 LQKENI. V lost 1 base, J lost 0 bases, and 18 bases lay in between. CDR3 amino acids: CASSPRLATLDVNTEAFF. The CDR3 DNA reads TGTGCCAGCTCACCACGTCTAGCAACATTAGATGTGAACACTGAAGCTTTCTTT.

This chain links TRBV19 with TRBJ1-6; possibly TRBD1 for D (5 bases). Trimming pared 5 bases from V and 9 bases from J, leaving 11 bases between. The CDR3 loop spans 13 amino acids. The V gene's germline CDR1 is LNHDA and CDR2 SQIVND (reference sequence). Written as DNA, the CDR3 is TGTGCCAGTAGTGACAGCCCCAGTTCACCCCTCCACTTT. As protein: CASSDSPSSPLHF. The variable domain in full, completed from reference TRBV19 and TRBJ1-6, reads DGGITQSPKYLFRKEGQNVTLSCEQNLNHDAMYWYRQDPGQGLRLIYYSQIVNDFQKGDIAEGYSVSREKKESFPLTVTSAQKNPTAFYLCASSDSPSSPLHFGNGTRLTVT.

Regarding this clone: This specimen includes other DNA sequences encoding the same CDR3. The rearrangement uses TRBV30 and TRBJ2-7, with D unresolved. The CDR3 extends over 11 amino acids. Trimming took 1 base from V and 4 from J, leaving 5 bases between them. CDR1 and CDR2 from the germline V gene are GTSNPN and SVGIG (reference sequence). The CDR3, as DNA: TGTGCCTGGAGTGCCAGTTACGAGCAGTACTTC. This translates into CAWSASYEQYF.

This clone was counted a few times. The DNA for the CDR3 is TGTGCTAGTGGTTTGGTCGTCAGCCCCCAGTACGAGCAGTACTTC. This gives the protein CASGLVVSPQYEQYF. The genes are TRBV12-5 and TRBJ2-7; D uncertain. The CDR3 is 15 amino acids. V was cut by 0 bases and J by 4 bases, with 13 bases left in between. Germline loops: CDR1 LGHNT, CDR2 FRNRAP.

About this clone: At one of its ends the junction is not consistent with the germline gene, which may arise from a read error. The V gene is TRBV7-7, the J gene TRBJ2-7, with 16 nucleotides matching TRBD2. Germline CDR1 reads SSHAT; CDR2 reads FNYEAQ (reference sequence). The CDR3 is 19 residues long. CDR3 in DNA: TGTGCTAGCAGTTTGAGAGCCGGGACTAGCGGGAGGGACTCCTACGAGCAGTACTTC. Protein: CASSLRAGTSGRDSYEQYF.

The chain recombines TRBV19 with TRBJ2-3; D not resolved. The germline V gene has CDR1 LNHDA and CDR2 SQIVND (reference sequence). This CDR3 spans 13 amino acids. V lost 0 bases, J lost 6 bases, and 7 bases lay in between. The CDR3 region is CASSIDSRDTQYF. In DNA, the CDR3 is TGTGCCAGTAGTATAGATTCGAGGGATACGCAGTATTTT.

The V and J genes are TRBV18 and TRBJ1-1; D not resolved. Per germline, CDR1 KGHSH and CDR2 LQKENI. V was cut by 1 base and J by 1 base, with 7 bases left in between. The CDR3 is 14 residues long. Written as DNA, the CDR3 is TGTGCCAGCTCACCACTGTGGACGAACACTGAAGCTTTCTTT. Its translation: CASSPLWTNTEAFF.

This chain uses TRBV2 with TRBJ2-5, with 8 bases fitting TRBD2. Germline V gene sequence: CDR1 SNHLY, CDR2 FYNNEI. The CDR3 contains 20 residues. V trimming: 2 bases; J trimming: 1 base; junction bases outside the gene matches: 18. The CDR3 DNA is TGTGCCAGCAGTGAAAGGGGAGGACTAGCAGACTGGGAGGTCCAAGAGACCCAGTACTTC. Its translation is CASSERGGLADWEVQETQYF.

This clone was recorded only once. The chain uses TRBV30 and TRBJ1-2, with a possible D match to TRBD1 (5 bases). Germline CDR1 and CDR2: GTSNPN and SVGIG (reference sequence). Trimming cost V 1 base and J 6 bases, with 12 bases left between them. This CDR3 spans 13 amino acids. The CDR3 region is CAWSGTGLDGYTF. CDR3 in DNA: TGTGCCTGGAGTGGAACAGGTCTGGATGGCTACACCTTC.

The CDR3 is CASSVGGFNTEAFF. The CDR3 DNA sequence: TGTGCCAGCAGCGTAGGGGGCTTTAACACTGAAGCTTTCTTT. The chain combines TRBV9 with TRBJ1-1; tentatively, D is TRBD1 (5 bases). CDR3 length: 14 amino acids. Trimming pared 0 bases from V and 2 bases from J, leaving 8 bases between. Germline V lookup: CDR1 SGDLS, CDR2 YYNGEE.

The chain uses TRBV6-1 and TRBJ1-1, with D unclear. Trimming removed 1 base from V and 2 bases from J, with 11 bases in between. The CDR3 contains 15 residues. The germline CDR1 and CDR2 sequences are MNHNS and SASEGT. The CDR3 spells CASSEGGWGNTEAFF. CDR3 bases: TGTGCCAGCAGTGAAGGGGGTTGGGGAAACACTGAAGCTTTCTTT.

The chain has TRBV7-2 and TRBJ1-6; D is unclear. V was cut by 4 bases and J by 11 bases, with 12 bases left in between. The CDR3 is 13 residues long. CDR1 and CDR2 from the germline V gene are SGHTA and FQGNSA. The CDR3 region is CASSSSGITPLHF. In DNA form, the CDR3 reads TGTGCCAGCAGCTCCTCGGGGATAACACCCCTCCACTTT. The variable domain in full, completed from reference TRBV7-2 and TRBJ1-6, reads GAGVSQSPSNKVTEKGKDVELRCDPISGHTALYWYRQSLGQGLEFLIYFQGNSAPDKSGLPSDRFSAERTGGSVSTLTIQRTQQEDSAVYLCASSSSGITPLHFGNGTRLTVT.

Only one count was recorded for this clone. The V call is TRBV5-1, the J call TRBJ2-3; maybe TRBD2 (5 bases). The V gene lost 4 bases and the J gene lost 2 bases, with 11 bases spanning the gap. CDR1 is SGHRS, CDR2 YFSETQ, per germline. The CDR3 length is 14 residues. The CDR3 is CASSPVTNTDTQYF. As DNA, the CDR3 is TGCGCCAGCAGCCCGGTGACTAACACAGATACGCAGTATTTT.

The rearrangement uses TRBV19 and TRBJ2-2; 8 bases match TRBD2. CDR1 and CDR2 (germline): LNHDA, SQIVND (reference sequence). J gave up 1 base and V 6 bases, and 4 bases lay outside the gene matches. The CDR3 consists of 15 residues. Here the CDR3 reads CASSREGRNTGELFF. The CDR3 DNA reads TGTGCCAGTAGCCGGGAGGGCAGGAACACCGGGGAGCTGTTTTTT.